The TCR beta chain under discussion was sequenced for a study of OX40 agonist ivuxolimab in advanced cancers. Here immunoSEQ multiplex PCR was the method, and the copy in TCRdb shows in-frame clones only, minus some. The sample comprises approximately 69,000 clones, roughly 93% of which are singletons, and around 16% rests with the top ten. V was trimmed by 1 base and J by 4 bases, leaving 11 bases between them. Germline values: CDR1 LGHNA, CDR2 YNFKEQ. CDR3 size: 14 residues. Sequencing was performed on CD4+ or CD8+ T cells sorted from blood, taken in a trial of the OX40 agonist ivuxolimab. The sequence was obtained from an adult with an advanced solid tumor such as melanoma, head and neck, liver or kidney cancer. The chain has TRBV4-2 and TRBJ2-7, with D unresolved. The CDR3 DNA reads TGTGCCAGCAGCCAAGTAGCACAGTTATACGAGCAGTACTTC. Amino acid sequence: CASSQVAQLYEQYF.